The 26 T cell receptor beta chains below all came from one sample that was sequenced in a study of CD8 T cells in Susac syndrome. RNA was extracted with the RNeasy kit, and a quantity of about 0.45 to 1 ug was reverse transcribed using random hexamers. Each CDR3 protein gets one entry after TCRdb re-called the immunoSEQ multiplex PCR reads with MiXCR. This sample has about 140,000 distinct CDR3 sequences, with more than 85% found just once. The specimen was CD8+ T cells from PBMCs. Source of these receptors: a human donor with Susac syndrome.

CDR3 in DNA: TGTGCCAGCAGCTTAGAAGGTGTGGGGAGGGACATTCAGTACTTC. Translating it yields CASSLEGVGRDIQYF. The rearrangement uses TRBV13 and TRBJ2-4, with TRBD2 matching 7 bases. This CDR3 has 15 amino acids. Germline V gene data show CDR1 as PRHDT and CDR2 as FYEKMQ (reference sequence). Trimming took 1 base from V and 8 from J; bases not matched to a gene: 8. Using reference TRBV13 and TRBJ2-4 for the parts outside the CDR3, the full variable domain is AAGVIQSPRHLIKEKRETATLKCYPIPRHDTVYWYQQGPGQDPQFLISFYEKMQSDKGSIPDRFSAQQFSDYHSELNMSSLELGDSALYFCASSLEGVGRDIQYFGAGTRLSVL.

The chain couples TRBV4-1 to TRBJ1-1; D gene uncertain. V lost 4 bases to trimming and J lost 10 bases, with 13 bases between them. The CDR3 is made up of 12 amino acids. CDR1 and CDR2 from the germline V gene are MGHRA and YSYEKL. DNA for the CDR3: TGCGCCAGCAGCCGGTCGGAGTCTACAGCTTTCTTT. Its protein is CASSRSESTAFF.

The chain recombines TRBV25-1 with TRBJ2-7, with D perhaps matching TRBD1 (5 bases). Germline CDR1 MGHDK, CDR2 SYGVNS. The CDR3 is 14 amino acids. V was shortened by 3 bases and J by 3 bases, with 12 bases between the two germline ends. DNA of the CDR3: TGTGCCAGCAGTGAGTCAGGGAAGGTCTACGAGCAGTACTTC. Translation gives CASSESGKVYEQYF.

J is TRBJ2-3 and V is TRBV3-1; 8 nucleotides agree with TRBD2. Germline CDR1 is LGHDT and CDR2 is YNNKEL (reference sequence). The CDR3 has 18 residues. After removal of 4 bases from V and 0 bases from J, the junction contained 12 bases not matched to a gene. CDR3 in amino acids: CASSLIEHAGGSTDTQYF. CDR3 nucleotide sequence: TGTGCCAGCAGCCTTATCGAGCATGCGGGGGGTAGCACAGATACGCAGTATTTT.

The chain joins TRBV5-1 to TRBJ1-5; a possible D gene is TRBD1 (5 bases). The CDR3 consists of 15 residues. Between the trimmed V and J ends, which lost 5 bases and 4 bases, there was a span of 16 bases. The germline gives CDR1 SGHRS, CDR2 YFSETQ. CDR3 DNA: TGCGCCAGCAGTGCAGAGGGGTGGGGTAATCAGCCCCAGCATTTT. This encodes CASSAEGWGNQPQHF.

V and J are TRBV7-9 and TRBJ1-1, with no clear D. The ends were cut back, 1 base at V and 7 bases at J, with 10 bases in the middle. The CDR3 contains 13 residues. Germline lookup yields CDR1 SEHNR and CDR2 FQNEAQ (reference sequence). CDR3 bases: TGTGCCAGCAGCTTAGGCGAGGGCCTTGAAGCTTTCTTT. Protein product: CASSLGEGLEAFF. Full variable domain (remainder filled in from reference TRBV7-9 and TRBJ1-1): DTGVSQNPRHKITKRGQNVTFRCDPISEHNRLYWYRQTLGQGPEFLTYFQNEAQLEKSRLLSDRFSAERPKGSFSTLEIQRTEQGDSAMYLCASSLGEGLEAFFGQGTRLTVV.

The V gene is TRBV27, the J gene TRBJ2-7; TRBD1 might be the D (6 bases). CDR3 size: 14 residues. Germline V gene data show CDR1 as MNHEY and CDR2 as SMNVEV (reference sequence). V lost 6 bases to trimming and J lost 3 bases, with 15 bases between them. CDR3 nucleotide sequence: TGTGCCAGCAGCCCGACAGGACCCTTCTACGAGCAGTACTTC. Protein sequence: CASSPTGPFYEQYF.

The chain couples TRBV27 to TRBJ1-2, with a weak D call TRBD1 (6 bases). CDR1 and CDR2 from the germline V gene are MNHEY and SMNVEV (reference sequence). V was clipped by 3 bases and J by 4 bases, with 9 bases between them. The CDR3 spans 13 residues. The CDR3 region is CASSLGAPYGYTF. DNA of the CDR3: TGTGCCAGCAGTTTGGGGGCGCCCTATGGCTACACCTTC.

The chain combines TRBV29-1 with TRBJ1-4; D is ambiguous. Trimming took off 1 base at V and 4 bases at J, with 4 bases between the two ends. This CDR3 region has 12 residues. Germline V gene lookup returns CDR1 SQVTM and CDR2 ANQGSEA. The CDR3 region has the DNA TGCAGCGTTGAAGGGATTAATGAAAAACTGTTTTTT. It codes for CSVEGINEKLFF.

The rearrangement uses TRBV19 and TRBJ2-1, with TRBD2 as a possible D gene (5 bases). This CDR3 is 14 amino acids long. The germline V gene has CDR1 LNHDA and CDR2 SQIVND (reference sequence). V lost 5 bases, J lost 6 bases, and 14 bases lay in between. This CDR3 reads CASSHLGIANEQFF. The CDR3 nucleotides read TGTGCCAGTAGTCACCTCGGGATAGCCAATGAGCAGTTCTTC.

The J gene is TRBJ2-7, the V gene TRBV20-1; TRBD2 aligns across 9 bases. V trimming: 5 bases; J trimming: 5 bases; junction bases outside the gene matches: 7. The CDR3 has 13 residues. The V gene's germline CDR1 is DFQATT and CDR2 SNEGSKA (reference sequence). The CDR3 DNA follows: TGCAGTGCTGGGAGCGGGAGGATCGACGAGCAGTACTTC. This encodes CSAGSGRIDEQYF.

The genes are TRBV6-5 and TRBJ2-2, with D perhaps TRBD2 (5 bases). Germline CDR1 reads MNHEY; CDR2 reads SVGAGI. The CDR3 runs 11 residues. The V end was cut by 11 bases, the J end by 6 bases, with 10 bases between. CDR3 sequence: CAVGSAGELFF. In DNA, the CDR3 is TGTGCCGTAGGGAGCGCCGGGGAGCTGTTTTTT.

This chain uses TRBV25-1 with TRBJ1-2, with TRBD1 matching 8 bases. Germline V gene sequence: CDR1 MGHDK, CDR2 SYGVNS. This CDR3 is built from 14 residues. Germline trimming cut 5 bases from V and 7 bases from J; bases unmatched to any gene: 9. CDR3 bases: TGTGCCAGCAGTTCCCAGACAGGGGTTGTTGGCTACACCTTC. Amino acid sequence: CASSSQTGVVGYTF.

The V gene is TRBV7-9, the J gene TRBJ1-5, with TRBD1 matching over 7 bases. V lost 1 base to trimming and J lost 6 bases; unmatched junction nucleotides: 6. There are 15 residues in the CDR3. Per the germline V gene, CDR1 is SEHNR and CDR2 is FQNEAQ (reference sequence). CDR3 nucleotides: TGTGCCAGCAGCTTAGGAGGGGGCAGTAGTCAGCCCCAGCATTTT. Its translation is CASSLGGGSSQPQHF.

V gene TRBV30 combines with J gene TRBJ1-5, with D tentatively TRBD1 (5 bases). Trimming removed 5 bases at V and 2 bases at J, with 10 bases between. The CDR3 contains 13 residues. CDR1 and CDR2 from the germline V gene are GTSNPN and SVGIG (reference sequence). CDR3: CAWGAQGNQPQHF. In nucleotides, the CDR3 is TGTGCCTGGGGGGCTCAGGGCAATCAGCCCCAGCATTTT.

In this sample, this clonotype turned up once. The chain uses TRBV7-6 and TRBJ2-5; 8 positions match TRBD2. This CDR3 is 16 amino acids long. Germline V gives CDR1 SGHVS, CDR2 FNYEAQ. Trimming removed 4 bases from V and 7 bases from J; junction bases left unmatched: 14. In DNA, the CDR3 is TGTGCCAGCAGCTCCCAAGCCGTGTCGGGAGGGGGGACCCAGTACTTC. The encoded protein is CASSSQAVSGGGTQYF.

This chain links TRBV3-1 with TRBJ2-4, with unresolved D. The CDR3 runs 11 residues. Germline V gives CDR1 LGHDT, CDR2 YNNKEL (reference sequence). Deletions cut 4 bases from V and 11 bases from J, with 9 bases between. This CDR3 is CASSLSGVQYF. The CDR3 DNA sequence: TGTGCCAGCAGCCTGAGTGGGGTTCAGTACTTC.

The rearrangement uses TRBV27 and TRBJ2-7; D gene ambiguous. V lost 2 bases to trimming and J lost 4 bases, with 9 bases between them. The germline gives CDR1 MNHEY, CDR2 SMNVEV (reference sequence). This CDR3 is built from 13 residues. DNA of the CDR3: TGTGCCAGCAGTTTAATTCTGGTGTACGAGCAGTACTTC. It codes for CASSLILVYEQYF.

This sequence joins TRBV9 and TRBJ1-2; weak D call: TRBD1 (6 bases). In germline, CDR1 is SGDLS, CDR2 YYNGEE. The CDR3 has 14 amino acids. V dropped 6 bases and J dropped 3 bases, with 15 bases sitting between them. The chain's CDR3 is CASTLRQVHYGYTF. DNA of the CDR3: TGTGCCAGCACCCTAAGACAGGTGCACTATGGCTACACCTTC. Complete variable domain (other parts from reference TRBV9 and TRBJ1-2): DSGVTQTPKHLITATGQRVTLRCSPRSGDLSVYWYQQSLDQGLQFLIQYYNGEERAKGNILERFSAQQFPDLHSELNLSSLELGDSALYFCASTLRQVHYGYTFGSGTRLTVV.

This clonotype was counted a single time. The rearrangement joins TRBV4-2 to TRBJ2-5; 7 bases line up with TRBD2. The germline gives CDR1 LGHNA, CDR2 YNFKEQ. The V segment lost 6 bases and the J segment 5 bases; nucleotides outside the gene matches: 18. This CDR3 is built from 17 residues. The CDR3 bases are TGTGCCAGCAGTCCTCCGAGCGGGGCTGACGCTTGGGAGACCCAGTACTTC. Translation: CASSPPSGADAWETQYF.

The chain recombines TRBV5-6 with TRBJ2-7; D gene unclear. With 3 bases removed from V and 0 bases from J, the gap between germline ends came to 4 bases. This CDR3 is built from 12 residues. CDR1 SGHDT and CDR2 YYEEEE come from the germline V gene. CDR3 sequence reads: CASSSASYEQYF. In DNA, the CDR3 is TGTGCCAGCAGCTCTGCCTCCTACGAGCAGTACTTC.

The chain employs TRBV5-1 and TRBJ2-7; D might be TRBD2 (7 bases). Per germline, CDR1 SGHRS and CDR2 YFSETQ. Trimming left V 6 bases short and J 7 bases short, with 20 bases between. This CDR3 region has 14 residues. The chain's CDR3 is CASTLTVGGGEQYF. The CDR3, as DNA: TGCGCCAGCACCCTCACCGTAGGGGGGGGAGAGCAGTACTTC. The full variable domain, in which reference TRBV5-1 and TRBJ2-7 provide the parts outside the CDR3, is KAGVTQTPRYLIKTRGQQVTLSCSPISGHRSVSWYQQTPGQGLQFLFEYFSETQRNKGNFPGRFSGRQFSNSRSEMNVSTLELGDSALYLCASTLTVGGGEQYFGPGTRLTVT.

The chain combines TRBV29-1 with TRBJ1-2, with TRBD1 as a possible D gene (6 bases). Deletions cut 6 bases from V and 3 bases from J, with 20 bases between. This CDR3 is built from 15 residues. CDR1 and CDR2 from the germline V gene are SQVTM and ANQGSEA. CDR3 sequence (DNA): TGCAGCGTGACCTGGACAGCCGAGGGTGACTATGGCTACACCTTC. It codes for CSVTWTAEGDYGYTF.

The CDR3 coding sequence is TGTGCCAGCAGCTTAGACGCGATCTCCTACGAGCAGTACTTC. This codes for CASSLDAISYEQYF. The genes are TRBV11-3 and TRBJ2-7; D remains unclear. The CDR3 extends over 14 amino acids. Germline values: CDR1 SGHNT, CDR2 YENEEA. The V and J ends lost 0 bases and 0 bases respectively, with 6 bases between them.

The gene calls are TRBV6-5 and TRBJ2-3; 12 nucleotides line up with TRBD2. Germline V gene sequence: CDR1 MNHEY, CDR2 SVGAGI. Germline trimming cut 1 base from V and 6 bases from J; bases unmatched to any gene: 5. The CDR3 extends over 16 amino acids. The CDR3 bases are TGTGCCAGCAGTTACTTTAGACTAGCGGGAGAGGATACGCAGTATTTT. It codes for CASSYFRLAGEDTQYF.

V gene TRBV9 combines with J gene TRBJ1-2; D gene ambiguous. Germline CDR1 SGDLS, CDR2 YYNGEE. Between the trimmed V and J ends, which lost 0 bases and 8 bases, there was a span of 14 bases. This CDR3 region has 14 residues. This chain's CDR3 is CASSVARGADGYTF. In DNA form, the CDR3 reads TGTGCCAGCAGCGTAGCTCGGGGAGCCGACGGCTACACCTTC.